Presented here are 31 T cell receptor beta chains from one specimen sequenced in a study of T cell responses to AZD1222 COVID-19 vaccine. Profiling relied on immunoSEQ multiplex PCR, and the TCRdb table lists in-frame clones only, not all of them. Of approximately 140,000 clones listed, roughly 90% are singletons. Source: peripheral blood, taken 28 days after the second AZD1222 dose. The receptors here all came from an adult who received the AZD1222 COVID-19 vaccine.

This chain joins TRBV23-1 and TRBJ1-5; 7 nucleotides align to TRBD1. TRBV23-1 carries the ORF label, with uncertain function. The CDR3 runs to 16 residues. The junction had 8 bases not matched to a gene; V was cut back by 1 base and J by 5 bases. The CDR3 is CASSQFRRQGDQPQHF. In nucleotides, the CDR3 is TGCGCCAGCAGTCAATTTAGGCGACAGGGCGATCAGCCCCAGCATTTT.

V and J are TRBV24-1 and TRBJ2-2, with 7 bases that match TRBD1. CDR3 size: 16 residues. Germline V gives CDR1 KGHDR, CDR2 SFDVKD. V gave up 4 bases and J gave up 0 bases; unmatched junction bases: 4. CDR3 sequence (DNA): TGTGCCACCAGTGACTACAGGGGATCGAACACCGGGGAGCTGTTTTTT. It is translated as CATSDYRGSNTGELFF.

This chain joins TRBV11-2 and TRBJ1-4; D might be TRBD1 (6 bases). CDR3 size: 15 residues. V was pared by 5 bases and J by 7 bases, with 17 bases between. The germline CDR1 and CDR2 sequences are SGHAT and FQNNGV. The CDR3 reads CASSQPDSRGEKLFF. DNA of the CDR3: TGTGCCAGCAGCCAACCGGACAGTCGGGGTGAAAAACTGTTTTTT. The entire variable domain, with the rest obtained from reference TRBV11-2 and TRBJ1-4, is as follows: EAGVAQSPRYKIIEKRQSVAFWCNPISGHATLYWYQQILGQGPKLLIQFQNNGVVDDSQLPKDRFSAERLKGVDSTLKIQPAKLEDSAVYLCASSQPDSRGEKLFFGSGTQLSVL.

This CDR3 reads CASSLDTGSDTQYF. The CDR3 nucleotides read TGTGCCAGCAGTTTAGATACAGGGTCTGATACGCAGTATTTT. The gene calls are TRBV6-5 and TRBJ2-3, with D possibly being TRBD1 (6 bases). The CDR3 is made up of 14 amino acids. Germline loops: CDR1 MNHEY, CDR2 SVGAGI. Trimming pared 4 bases from V and 6 bases from J, leaving 14 bases between.

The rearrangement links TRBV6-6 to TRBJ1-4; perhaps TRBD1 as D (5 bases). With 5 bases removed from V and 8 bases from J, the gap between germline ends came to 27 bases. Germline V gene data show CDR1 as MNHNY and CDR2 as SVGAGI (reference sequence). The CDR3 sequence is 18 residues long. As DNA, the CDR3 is TGTGCCAGCAGTCGAACCGGGGGGAGTGGGGCTGCCACGGAAAAACTGTTTTTT. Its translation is CASSRTGGSGAATEKLFF.

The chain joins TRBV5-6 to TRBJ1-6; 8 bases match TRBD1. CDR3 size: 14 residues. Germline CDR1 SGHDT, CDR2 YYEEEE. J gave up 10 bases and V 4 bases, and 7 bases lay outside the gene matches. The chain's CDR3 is CASSPDRGRSPLHF. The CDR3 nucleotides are TGTGCCAGCAGCCCAGACAGGGGTCGGTCACCCCTCCACTTT.

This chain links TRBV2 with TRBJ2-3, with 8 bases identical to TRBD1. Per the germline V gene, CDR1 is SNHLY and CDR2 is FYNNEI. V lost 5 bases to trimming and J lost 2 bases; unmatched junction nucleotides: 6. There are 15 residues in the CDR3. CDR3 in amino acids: CASSRTGTFTDTQYF. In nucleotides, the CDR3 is TGTGCCAGCAGTCGGACAGGGACATTCACAGATACGCAGTATTTT.

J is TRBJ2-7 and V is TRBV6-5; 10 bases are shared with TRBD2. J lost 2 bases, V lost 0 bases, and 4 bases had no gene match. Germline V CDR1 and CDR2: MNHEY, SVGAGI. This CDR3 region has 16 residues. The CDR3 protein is CASSYSTLAGAYEQYF. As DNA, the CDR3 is TGTGCCAGCAGTTACTCGACTCTAGCGGGAGCCTACGAGCAGTACTTC.

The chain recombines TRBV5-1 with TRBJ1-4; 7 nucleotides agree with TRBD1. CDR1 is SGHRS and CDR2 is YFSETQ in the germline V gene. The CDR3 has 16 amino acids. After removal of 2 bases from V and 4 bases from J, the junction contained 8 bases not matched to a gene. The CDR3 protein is CASSLEGGGGNEKLFF. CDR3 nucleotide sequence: TGCGCCAGCAGCTTAGAAGGGGGCGGTGGTAATGAAAAACTGTTTTTT. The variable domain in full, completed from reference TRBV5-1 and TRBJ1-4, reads KAGVTQTPRYLIKTRGQQVTLSCSPISGHRSVSWYQQTPGQGLQFLFEYFSETQRNKGNFPGRFSGRQFSNSRSEMNVSTLELGDSALYLCASSLEGGGGNEKLFFGSGTQLSVL.

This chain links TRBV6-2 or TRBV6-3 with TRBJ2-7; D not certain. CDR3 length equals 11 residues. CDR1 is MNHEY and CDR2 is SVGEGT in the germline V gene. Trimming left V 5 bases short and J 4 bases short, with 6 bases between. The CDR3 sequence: CASSVRYEQYF. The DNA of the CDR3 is TGTGCCAGCAGTGTGAGATACGAGCAGTACTTC.

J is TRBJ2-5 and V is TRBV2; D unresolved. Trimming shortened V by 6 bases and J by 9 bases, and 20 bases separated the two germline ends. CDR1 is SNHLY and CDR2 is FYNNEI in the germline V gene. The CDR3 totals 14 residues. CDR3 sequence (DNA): TGTGCCAGCAGGATGTGGGCACCATCCGGGTCCCAGTACTTC. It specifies CASRMWAPSGSQYF.

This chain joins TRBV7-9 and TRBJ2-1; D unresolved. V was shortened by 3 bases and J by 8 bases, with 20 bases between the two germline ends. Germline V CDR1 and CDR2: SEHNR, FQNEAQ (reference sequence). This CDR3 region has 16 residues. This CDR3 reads CASSLGGLATVDEQFF. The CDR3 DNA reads TGTGCCAGCAGCTTGGGTGGGTTGGCGACGGTCGATGAGCAGTTCTTC.

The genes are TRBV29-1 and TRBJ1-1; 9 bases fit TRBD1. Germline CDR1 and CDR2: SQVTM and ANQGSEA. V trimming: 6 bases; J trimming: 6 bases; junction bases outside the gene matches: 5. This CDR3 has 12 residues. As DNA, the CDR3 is TGCAGCGTGGACAGGGGACAAGCTGAAGCTTTCTTT. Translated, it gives CSVDRGQAEAFF.

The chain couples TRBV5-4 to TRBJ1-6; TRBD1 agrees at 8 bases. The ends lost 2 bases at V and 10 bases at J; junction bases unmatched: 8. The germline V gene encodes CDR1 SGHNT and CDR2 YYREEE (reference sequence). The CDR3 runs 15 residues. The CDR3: CASSLGQGLGSPLHF. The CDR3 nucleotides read TGTGCCAGCAGCTTAGGACAGGGATTAGGATCACCCCTCCACTTT.

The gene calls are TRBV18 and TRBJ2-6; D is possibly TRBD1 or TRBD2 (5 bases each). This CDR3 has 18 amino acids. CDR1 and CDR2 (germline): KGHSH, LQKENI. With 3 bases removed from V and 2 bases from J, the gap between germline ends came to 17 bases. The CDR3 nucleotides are TGTGCCAGCTCACCGGTCGTTGGGGGAAGGACTGGGGCCAACGTCCTGACTTTC. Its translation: CASSPVVGGRTGANVLTF.

CDR3 amino acids: CASRKGLDTNGELFF. The CDR3 DNA follows: TGTGCCAGCAGGAAAGGACTAGATACTAACGGGGAGCTGTTTTTT. This chain uses TRBV28 with TRBJ2-2; 7 nucleotides match TRBD2. J gave up 7 bases and V 6 bases, and 11 bases lay outside the gene matches. The CDR3 has 15 residues. Germline values: CDR1 MDHEN, CDR2 SYDVKM. Full variable domain (outside the CDR3, taken from reference TRBV28 and TRBJ2-2): DVKVTQSSRYLVKRTGEKVFLECVQDMDHENMFWYRQDPGLGLRLIYFSYDVKMKEKGDIPEGYSVSREKKERFSLILESASTNQTSMYLCASRKGLDTNGELFFGEGSRLTVL.

CDR3 nucleotides: TGTGCCAGCAGCGTACAGGGCGGTCTCACTTTCTTT. Translated, it gives CASSVQGGLTFF. The chain has TRBV7-9 and TRBJ1-1, with D perhaps TRBD1 (6 bases). V shed 5 bases and J shed 12 bases, with 16 bases lying between them. The germline CDR1 and CDR2 sequences are SEHNR and FQNEAQ (reference sequence). This CDR3 has 12 residues.

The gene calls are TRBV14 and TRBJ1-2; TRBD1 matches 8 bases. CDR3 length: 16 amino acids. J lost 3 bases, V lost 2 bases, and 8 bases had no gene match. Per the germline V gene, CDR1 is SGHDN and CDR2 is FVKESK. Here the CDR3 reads CASSQSRDRLYYGYTF. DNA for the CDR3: TGTGCCAGCAGCCAATCCCGGGACAGGCTTTACTATGGCTACACCTTC.

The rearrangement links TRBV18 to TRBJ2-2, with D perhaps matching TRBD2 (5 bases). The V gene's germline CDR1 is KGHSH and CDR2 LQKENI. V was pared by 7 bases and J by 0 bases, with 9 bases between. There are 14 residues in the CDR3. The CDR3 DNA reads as TGTGCCAGCTTATGGCGGGCGAACACCGGGGAGCTGTTTTTT. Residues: CASLWRANTGELFF.

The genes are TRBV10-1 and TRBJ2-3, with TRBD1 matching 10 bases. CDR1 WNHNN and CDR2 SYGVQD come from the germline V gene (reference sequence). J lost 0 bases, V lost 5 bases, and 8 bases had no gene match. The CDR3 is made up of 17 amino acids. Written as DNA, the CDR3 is TGCGCCAGCAGTCATTCGGGACAGGGGACGAGCACAGATACGCAGTATTTT. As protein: CASSHSGQGTSTDTQYF.

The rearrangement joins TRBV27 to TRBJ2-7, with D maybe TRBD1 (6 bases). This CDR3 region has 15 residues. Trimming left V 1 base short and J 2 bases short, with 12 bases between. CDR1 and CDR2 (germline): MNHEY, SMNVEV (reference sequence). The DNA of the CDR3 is TGTGCCAGCAGTTTATATCTAGGACAGCCCTACGAGCAGTACTTC. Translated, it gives CASSLYLGQPYEQYF.

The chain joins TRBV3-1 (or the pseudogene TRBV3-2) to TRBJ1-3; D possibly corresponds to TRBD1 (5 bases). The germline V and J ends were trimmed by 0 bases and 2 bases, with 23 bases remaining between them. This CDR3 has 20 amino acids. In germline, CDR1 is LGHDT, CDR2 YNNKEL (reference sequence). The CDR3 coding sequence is TGTGCCAGCAGCCAAGACAAAGGACGGGACTCCCAAACCCCTGGAAACACCATATATTTT. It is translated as CASSQDKGRDSQTPGNTIYF.

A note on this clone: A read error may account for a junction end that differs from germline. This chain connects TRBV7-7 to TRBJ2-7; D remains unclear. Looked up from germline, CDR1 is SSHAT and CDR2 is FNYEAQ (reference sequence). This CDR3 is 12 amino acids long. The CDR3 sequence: CASSLASHEQYF. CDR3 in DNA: TGTGCTAGCAGCTTAGCTTCCCACGAGCAGTACTTC.

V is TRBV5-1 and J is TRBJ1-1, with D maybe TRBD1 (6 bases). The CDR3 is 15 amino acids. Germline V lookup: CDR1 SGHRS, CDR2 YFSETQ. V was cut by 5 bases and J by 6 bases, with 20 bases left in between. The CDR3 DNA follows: TGCGCCAGCAGAAACCGGGACACCCCCGGGTCTGAAGCTTTCTTT. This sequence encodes CASRNRDTPGSEAFF.

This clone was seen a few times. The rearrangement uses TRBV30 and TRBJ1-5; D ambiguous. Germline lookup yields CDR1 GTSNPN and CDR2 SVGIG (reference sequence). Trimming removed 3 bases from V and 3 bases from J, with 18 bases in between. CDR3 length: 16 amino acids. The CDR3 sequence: CAWSESRVRYNQPQHF. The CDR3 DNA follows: TGTGCCTGGAGCGAGAGCCGGGTCCGATACAATCAGCCCCAGCATTTT.

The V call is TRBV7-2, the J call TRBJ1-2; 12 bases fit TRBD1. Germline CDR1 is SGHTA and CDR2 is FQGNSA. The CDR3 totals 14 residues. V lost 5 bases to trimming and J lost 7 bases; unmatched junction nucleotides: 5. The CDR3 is CASSLGTGGGGYTF. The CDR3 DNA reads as TGTGCCAGCAGCCTCGGGACAGGGGGCGGTGGCTACACCTTC.

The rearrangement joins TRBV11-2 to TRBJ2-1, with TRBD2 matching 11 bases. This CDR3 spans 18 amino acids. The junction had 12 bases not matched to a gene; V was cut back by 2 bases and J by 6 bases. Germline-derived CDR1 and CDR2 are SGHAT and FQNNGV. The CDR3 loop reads CASSLSPTSGSSGNEQFF. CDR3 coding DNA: TGTGCCAGCAGCTTAAGCCCTACTAGCGGGAGTTCAGGCAATGAGCAGTTCTTC. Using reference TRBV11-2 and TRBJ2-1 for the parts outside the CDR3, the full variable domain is EAGVAQSPRYKIIEKRQSVAFWCNPISGHATLYWYQQILGQGPKLLIQFQNNGVVDDSQLPKDRFSAERLKGVDSTLKIQPAKLEDSAVYLCASSLSPTSGSSGNEQFFGPGTRLTVL.

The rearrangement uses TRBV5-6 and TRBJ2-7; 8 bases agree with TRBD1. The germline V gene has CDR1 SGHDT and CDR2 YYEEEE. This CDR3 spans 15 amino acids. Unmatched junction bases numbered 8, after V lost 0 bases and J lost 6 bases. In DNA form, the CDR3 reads TGTGCCAGCAGCTTGGTGAACAGGGGGAGAGCCGAGCAGTACTTC. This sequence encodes CASSLVNRGRAEQYF.

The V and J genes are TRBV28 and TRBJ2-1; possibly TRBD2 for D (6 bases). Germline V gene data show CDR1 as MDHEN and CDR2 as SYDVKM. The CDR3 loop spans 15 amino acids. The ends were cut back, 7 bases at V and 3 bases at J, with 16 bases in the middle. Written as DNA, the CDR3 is TGTGCCAGCAATCCCACCGGGACTCTCTACAATGAGCAGTTCTTC. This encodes CASNPTGTLYNEQFF.

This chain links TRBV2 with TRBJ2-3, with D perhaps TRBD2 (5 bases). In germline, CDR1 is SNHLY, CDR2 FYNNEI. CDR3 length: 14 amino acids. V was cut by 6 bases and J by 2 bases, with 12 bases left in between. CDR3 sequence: CASRRAEATDTQYF. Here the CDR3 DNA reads TGTGCCAGCAGAAGAGCGGAAGCCACAGATACGCAGTATTTT.

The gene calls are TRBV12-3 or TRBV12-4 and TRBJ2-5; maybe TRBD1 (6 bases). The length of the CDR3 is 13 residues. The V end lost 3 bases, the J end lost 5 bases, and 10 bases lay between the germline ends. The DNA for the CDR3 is TGTGCCAGCAGTTTCAGGGGCACGGAGACCCAGTACTTC. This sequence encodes CASSFRGTETQYF.